Following are 14 T cell receptor beta chains from one sample sequenced in a study of blood T cell repertoires in COVID-19. Sequenced by immunoSEQ multiplex PCR; TCRdb stores in-frame clones only, minus some. Among 100,000 to 130,000 clones listed, roughly 88% were seen once. The sequenced material came from peripheral blood. These receptors all come from a human donor in a cohort sampled during active COVID-19.

The chain joins TRBV25-1 to TRBJ1-1; D not resolved. In germline, CDR1 is MGHDK, CDR2 SYGVNS. Trimming stripped 1 base from V and 3 bases from J, with 12 bases between. This CDR3 has 15 residues. CDR3 DNA sequence: TGTGCCAGCAGTGAATCCGTGAGAGGGTACACTGAAGCTTTCTTT. It specifies CASSESVRGYTEAFF.

The rearrangement links TRBV9 to TRBJ2-7, with D tentatively TRBD2 (5 bases). Germline CDR1 and CDR2: SGDLS and YYNGEE. The CDR3 is 14 residues long. V was shortened by 2 bases and J by 1 base, with 10 bases between the two germline ends. In nucleotides, the CDR3 is TGTGCCAGCAGCGTTCAGACGGGATCCTACGAGCAGTACTTC. This encodes CASSVQTGSYEQYF.

The chain carries TRBV5-1 and TRBJ1-2; the match to TRBD1 covers 7 bases. CDR1 and CDR2 (germline): SGHRS, YFSETQ. V was pared by 3 bases and J by 6 bases, with 14 bases of the junction left unmatched. The CDR3 is 16 residues long. The CDR3 protein is CASSSDSGGTRDGYTF. CDR3 sequence (DNA): TGCGCCAGCAGCTCGGATTCAGGGGGGACACGGGATGGCTACACCTTC.

This chain connects TRBV13 to TRBJ1-2, with a tentative D call TRBD1 (6 bases). CDR3 length equals 14 residues. Looked up from germline, CDR1 is PRHDT and CDR2 is FYEKMQ (reference sequence). V lost 8 bases to trimming and J lost 3 bases, with 16 bases between them. CDR3 loop: CASLGDKEDYGYTF. The CDR3 coding sequence is TGTGCCAGCCTAGGGGACAAGGAAGACTATGGCTACACCTTC.

This clone was found once. The V call is TRBV7-2, the J call TRBJ1-2; D unresolved. Trimming took off 5 bases at V and 4 bases at J, with 14 bases between the two ends. The germline CDR1 and CDR2 sequences are SGHTA and FQGNSA. The CDR3 length is 14 residues. The CDR3 DNA reads as TGTGCCAGCAGCCCGGGGAACGGAGCCTATGGCTACACCTTC. This encodes CASSPGNGAYGYTF. Drawing the rest from reference TRBV7-2 and TRBJ1-2, the complete variable domain is GAGVSQSPSNKVTEKGKDVELRCDPISGHTALYWYRQSLGQGLEFLIYFQGNSAPDKSGLPSDRFSAERTGGSVSTLTIQRTQQEDSAVYLCASSPGNGAYGYTFGSGTRLTVV.

J is TRBJ2-7 and V is TRBV4-1, with 7 nucleotides matching TRBD1. From germline, CDR1 is MGHRA and CDR2 YSYEKL. The length of the CDR3 is 15 residues. With 2 bases clipped from V and 7 bases from J, the junction kept 11 bases outside the gene matches. CDR3 in amino acids: CASSQLTGMGREQYF. DNA of the CDR3: TGCGCCAGCAGCCAATTGACAGGGATGGGTCGAGAGCAGTACTTC.

The CDR3 coding sequence is TGTGCCAGCAGTTACTCGACAGCCTACAATGAGCAGTTCTTC. It translates to CASSYSTAYNEQFF. The chain employs TRBV6-5 and TRBJ2-1, with D possibly TRBD1 on 5 matching bases. Trimming removed 0 bases from V and 2 bases from J, with 5 bases in between. Germline assignment: CDR1 MNHEY and CDR2 SVGAGI. CDR3 size: 14 residues.

The chain is built from TRBV7-9 and TRBJ2-1, with 8 bases aligning to TRBD2. The CDR3 covers 14 residues. The V gene end was trimmed by 5 bases and the J gene end by 7 bases; junction bases not matched to a gene: 7. The germline V gene encodes CDR1 SEHNR and CDR2 FQNEAQ (reference sequence). CDR3 in amino acids: CASSPVAGINEQFF. The CDR3 DNA is TGTGCCAGCAGCCCCGTAGCGGGGATAAATGAGCAGTTCTTC.

V and J are TRBV20-1 and TRBJ1-2; D gene uncertain. CDR1 is DFQATT and CDR2 is SNEGSKA in the germline V gene (reference sequence). The CDR3 is made up of 11 amino acids. CDR3 sequence: CSVAVNYGYTF. DNA of the CDR3: TGCAGCGTGGCGGTGAACTATGGCTACACCTTC.

The V gene is TRBV10-3, the J gene TRBJ1-2, with D uncertain. This CDR3 comprises 14 residues. V lost 4 bases, J lost 0 bases, and 9 bases lay in between. Germline V CDR1 and CDR2: ENHRY, SYGVKD. The CDR3 is CAISGGSSNYGYTF. The CDR3 DNA reads TGTGCCATCAGTGGTGGCTCTTCTAACTATGGCTACACCTTC.

The gene calls are TRBV7-3 and TRBJ2-5, with D tentatively TRBD2 (6 bases). Germline CDR1 and CDR2: SGHTA and FQGTGA. The CDR3 runs to 14 residues. Trimming took off 5 bases at V and 5 bases at J, with 15 bases between the two ends. In nucleotides, the CDR3 is TGTGCCAGCAGCCTAGGCGCGGGATCGGAGACCCAGTACTTC. Residues: CASSLGAGSETQYF.

This rearrangement joins TRBV18 to TRBJ1-2; D perhaps matches TRBD1 (6 bases). V was clipped by 0 bases and J by 6 bases, with 11 bases between them. This CDR3 has 14 amino acids. Germline CDR1 KGHSH, CDR2 LQKENI. The CDR3, as DNA: TGTGCCAGCTCACCACCGGTGCGGGGGCATGGCTACACCTTC. Its translation is CASSPPVRGHGYTF.

The chain is built from TRBV5-1 and TRBJ1-1; TRBD1 aligns across 7 bases. The CDR3 is 14 amino acids. Germline V gene lookup returns CDR1 SGHRS and CDR2 YFSETQ. The junction had 4 bases not matched to a gene; V was cut back by 1 base and J by 4 bases. Here the CDR3 reads CASSLQGVGTEAFF. Written as DNA, the CDR3 is TGCGCCAGCAGCTTGCAGGGGGTGGGCACTGAAGCTTTCTTT.

The rearrangement links TRBV28 to TRBJ1-5; D not certain. This CDR3 has 15 residues. Germline CDR1 and CDR2: MDHEN and SYDVKM. Trimming removed 1 base from V and 5 bases from J, with 12 bases in between. The chain's CDR3 is CASSLFRGWDQPQHF. The CDR3 DNA reads as TGTGCCAGCAGTTTATTTCGAGGGTGGGATCAGCCCCAGCATTTT.